The 29 T cell receptor beta chains below all came from one sample that was sequenced in a study of control samples from healthy donors and cancer patients. Sequenced by immunoSEQ multiplex PCR; TCRdb stores in-frame clones only, minus some. The sample consists of about 130,000 clones, 92% of them appearing once. The sequenced sample was blood. Receptor source: a woman in her fifties or sixties in good health.

This clone is a singleton in its sample. The genes are TRBV30 and TRBJ2-7; 7 bases fit TRBD1. With V trimmed by 5 bases and J by 5 bases, 9 bases remained unmatched. Germline CDR1 and CDR2: GTSNPN and SVGIG (reference sequence). The CDR3 spans 13 residues. CDR3 sequence (DNA): TGTGCCTGGGCTGCCACGACAGGGCACGAGCAGTACTTC. It yields the protein CAWAATTGHEQYF. Full variable domain (rest looked up from reference TRBV30 and TRBJ2-7): SQTIHQWPATLVQPVGSPLSLECTVEGTSNPNLYWYRQAAGRGLQLLFYSVGIGQISSEVPQNLSASRPQDRQFILSSKKLLLSDSGFYLCAWAATTGHEQYFGPGTRLTVT.

The genes are TRBV5-1 and TRBJ1-1; D may be TRBD1 (5 bases). Germline V CDR1 and CDR2: SGHRS, YFSETQ. The CDR3 extends over 12 amino acids. The V and J ends lost 0 bases and 11 bases respectively, with 11 bases between them. CDR3 loop: CASSLGQGRAFF. For the CDR3, the DNA is TGCGCCAGCAGCTTGGGGCAGGGCCGGGCTTTCTTT.

The chain joins TRBV28 to TRBJ2-1, with a possible D match to TRBD1 (5 bases). This CDR3 spans 11 amino acids. V lost 2 bases and J 9 bases, leaving 5 bases between the germline ends. Germline V lookup: CDR1 MDHEN, CDR2 SYDVKM. This CDR3 is CASSLQGEQFF. Written as DNA, the CDR3 is TGTGCCAGCAGTTTACAGGGTGAGCAGTTCTTC.

The CDR3 bases are TGTGCCAGCAGCCCGGTTGGGGATGCACAAGAGACCCAGTACTTC. It is translated as CASSPVGDAQETQYF. The chain joins TRBV7-9 to TRBJ2-5, with no clear D. The CDR3 is 15 amino acids. V shed 5 bases and J shed 2 bases, with 15 bases lying between them. From germline, CDR1 is SEHNR and CDR2 FQNEAQ (reference sequence).

The chain joins TRBV6-5 to TRBJ2-7; D is perhaps TRBD1 or TRBD2 (6 bases each). Germline-derived CDR1 and CDR2 are MNHEY and SVGAGI. Trimming stripped 4 bases from V and 1 base from J, with 17 bases between. The CDR3 contains 16 residues. Here the CDR3 reads CASSSTGQGRSYEQYF. CDR3 bases: TGTGCCAGCAGTTCGACTGGGCAGGGGAGGTCCTACGAGCAGTACTTC.

This chain joins TRBV4-1 and TRBJ2-2; D might be TRBD1 or TRBD2, each matching 5 bases. This CDR3 has 15 amino acids. Looked up from germline, CDR1 is MGHRA and CDR2 is YSYEKL. V was trimmed by 0 bases and J by 6 bases, leaving 11 bases between them. The chain's CDR3 is CASSQEGTAPGELFF. DNA for the CDR3: TGCGCCAGCAGCCAAGAAGGGACGGCCCCCGGGGAGCTGTTTTTT.

DNA for the CDR3: TGCGCCAGCAGCCAGGGGACAGGGATTTTCTACGAGCAGTACTTC. This gives the protein CASSQGTGIFYEQYF. The J gene is TRBJ2-7, the V gene TRBV4-1; 9 bases line up with TRBD1. The CDR3 runs to 15 residues. Trimming cost V 3 bases and J 3 bases; bases outside gene matches: 6. Germline CDR1 MGHRA, CDR2 YSYEKL.

The chain links TRBV10-2 to TRBJ1-6; D unresolved. The CDR3 loop spans 13 amino acids. Germline loops: CDR1 WSHSY, CDR2 SAAADI. The V end lost 4 bases, the J end lost 14 bases, and 15 bases lay between the germline ends. The CDR3 region is CASSAGASGALHF. For the CDR3, the DNA is TGCGCCAGCAGTGCTGGTGCCTCTGGGGCCCTCCACTTT.

The CDR3 spells CASSWGDRGAEKLFF. CDR3 in DNA: TGTGCCAGCAGCTGGGGGGACAGGGGTGCTGAAAAACTGTTTTTT. This chain links TRBV11-2 with TRBJ1-4; 10 bases are a match to TRBD1. Trimming cost V 4 bases and J 7 bases; bases outside gene matches: 6. The CDR3 consists of 15 residues. The germline V gene encodes CDR1 SGHAT and CDR2 FQNNGV.

Only a few counts were recorded for this clone. The chain employs TRBV7-9 and TRBJ2-7, with D unclear. Trimming cost V 1 base and J 1 base, with 5 bases left between them. The CDR3 is made up of 13 amino acids. The V gene's germline CDR1 is SEHNR and CDR2 FQNEAQ (reference sequence). CDR3 nucleotides: TGTGCCAGCAGCTTAGTCTGGTCCTACGAGCAGTACTTC. Translating gives CASSLVWSYEQYF.

This rearrangement joins TRBV18 to TRBJ2-7; tentative D call: TRBD2 (5 bases). CDR1 KGHSH and CDR2 LQKENI come from the germline V gene. V was pared by 6 bases and J by 3 bases, with 15 bases between. This CDR3 has 14 amino acids. This CDR3 is CASSAFGGDYEQYF. The CDR3 DNA follows: TGTGCCAGCTCGGCATTCGGAGGAGACTACGAGCAGTACTTC.

J is TRBJ1-5 and V is TRBV19; 7 positions agree with TRBD1. V trimming: 4 bases; J trimming: 9 bases; junction bases outside the gene matches: 21. This CDR3 spans 18 amino acids. Looked up from germline, CDR1 is LNHDA and CDR2 is SQIVND (reference sequence). CDR3 sequence: CASSTKTLGGNNSPPQHF. DNA of the CDR3: TGTGCCAGTAGTACAAAGACCTTAGGGGGCAACAATTCTCCGCCCCAGCATTTT.

The CDR3: CSVEVGGGVYGYTF. The CDR3 DNA reads TGCAGCGTTGAAGTTGGGGGTGGAGTTTATGGCTACACCTTC. This chain uses TRBV29-1 with TRBJ1-2, with D possibly being TRBD1 (5 bases). This CDR3 is 14 amino acids long. Germline loops: CDR1 SQVTM, CDR2 ANQGSEA. Trimming stripped 1 base from V and 5 bases from J, with 14 bases between.

DNA for the CDR3: TGTGCCAGCAGTTACGGGCCAGGTGGGTCCTACGAGCAGTACTTC. Translating it yields CASSYGPGGSYEQYF. The rearrangement uses TRBV6-5 and TRBJ2-7; D remains ambiguous. Per the germline V gene, CDR1 is MNHEY and CDR2 is SVGAGI. V lost 2 bases to trimming and J lost 1 base, with 12 bases between them. The CDR3 runs 15 residues.

This clone has only one observation. The genes are TRBV2 and TRBJ1-1; 7 bases fit TRBD1. This CDR3 is 12 amino acids long. CDR1 and CDR2 (germline): SNHLY, FYNNEI. V lost 6 bases, J lost 6 bases, and 4 bases stayed unmatched. CDR3: CASSPDRAEAFF. The DNA of the CDR3 is TGTGCCAGCAGCCCCGACAGGGCTGAAGCTTTCTTT.

The chain couples TRBV27 to TRBJ2-1, with TRBD2 matching 10 bases. The ends lost 3 bases at V and 4 bases at J; junction bases unmatched: 6. Germline V gene sequence: CDR1 MNHEY, CDR2 SMNVEV (reference sequence). This CDR3 has 16 amino acids. CDR3 in DNA: TGTGCCAGCAGTTTCAGGACTAGCGGCCAATACAATGAGCAGTTCTTC. Amino acid sequence: CASSFRTSGQYNEQFF.

V and J are TRBV7-9 and TRBJ2-1, with a possible D match to TRBD2 (5 bases). From germline, CDR1 is SEHNR and CDR2 FQNEAQ (reference sequence). This CDR3 region has 14 residues. V gave up 0 bases and J gave up 6 bases, with 9 bases separating them. For the CDR3, the DNA is TGTGCCAGCAGCTTAGCCCCGAGCGGCAATGAGCAGTTCTTC. This gives the protein CASSLAPSGNEQFF.

The V call is TRBV19, the J call TRBJ1-1, with D unclear. Trimming removed 11 bases at V and 1 base at J, with 20 bases between. There are 15 residues in the CDR3. Germline V gives CDR1 LNHDA, CDR2 SQIVND (reference sequence). Written as DNA, the CDR3 is TGTGCCGCCAGCGGAGGGCTCCTCTCGAACACTGAAGCTTTCTTT. Its translation: CAASGGLLSNTEAFF.

The table lists this clone with a few counts. This chain uses TRBV27 with TRBJ1-2, with TRBD1 identical over 9 bases. The length of the CDR3 is 16 residues. V shed 0 bases, J shed 4 bases, and the junction held 6 bases outside the gene matches. Germline assignment: CDR1 MNHEY and CDR2 SMNVEV (reference sequence). The CDR3 here is CASSLSGTGHGYGYTF. The DNA for the CDR3 is TGTGCCAGCAGTTTATCCGGGACAGGGCATGGCTATGGCTACACCTTC.

The CDR3: CASSPASSGDYNEQFF. In DNA, the CDR3 is TGTGCCAGCAGCCCCGCCTCTAGCGGGGATTACAATGAGCAGTTCTTC. This sequence joins TRBV9 and TRBJ2-1; TRBD2 aligns across 9 bases. Germline-derived CDR1 and CDR2 are SGDLS and YYNGEE. The CDR3 is 16 residues long. The J segment lost 4 bases and the V segment lost 4 bases, leaving 9 bases of the junction unmatched. The full variable domain, rest sourced from reference TRBV9 and TRBJ2-1, is DSGVTQTPKHLITATGQRVTLRCSPRSGDLSVYWYQQSLDQGLQFLIQYYNGEERAKGNILERFSAQQFPDLHSELNLSSLELGDSALYFCASSPASSGDYNEQFFGPGTRLTVL.

V usage is TRBV18 and J usage is TRBJ2-5; no reliable D call. Looked up from germline, CDR1 is KGHSH and CDR2 is LQKENI. The germline V and J ends were trimmed by 9 bases and 0 bases, with 11 bases remaining between them. This CDR3 is built from 13 residues. The CDR3 is CASSITYQETQYF. As DNA, the CDR3 is TGTGCCAGTTCAATCACGTACCAAGAGACCCAGTACTTC.

This clone was seen just once. The chain couples TRBV6-5 to TRBJ2-7; D gene ambiguous. CDR1 MNHEY and CDR2 SVGAGI come from the germline V gene. CDR3 size: 13 residues. V was clipped by 4 bases and J by 1 base, with 8 bases between them. The CDR3 region is CASSWADSYEQYF. CDR3 DNA: TGTGCCAGCAGTTGGGCGGATTCCTACGAGCAGTACTTC.

The gene calls are TRBV18 and TRBJ2-3; 8 bases map to TRBD1. Germline values: CDR1 KGHSH, CDR2 LQKENI. The CDR3 spans 15 residues. Trimming cost V 4 bases and J 4 bases; bases outside gene matches: 7. The CDR3 reads CASSRGQGKADTQYF. CDR3 nucleotide sequence: TGTGCCAGCTCACGAGGACAGGGAAAAGCAGATACGCAGTATTTT. Full variable domain (missing parts from reference TRBV18 and TRBJ2-3): NAGVMQNPRHLVRRRGQEARLRCSPMKGHSHVYWYRQLPEEGLKFMVYLQKENIIDESGMPKERFSAEFPKEGPSILRIQQVVRGDSAAYFCASSRGQGKADTQYFGPGTRLTVL.

This clone was seen a single time. The chain uses TRBV25-1 and TRBJ1-2; D gene ambiguous. Germline lookup yields CDR1 MGHDK and CDR2 SYGVNS. Trimming cost V 1 base and J 3 bases, with 15 bases left between them. The CDR3 has 16 amino acids. DNA of the CDR3: TGTGCCAGCAGTGAATCGTCGGGTGGCTTGGACTATGGCTACACCTTC. Amino acids: CASSESSGGLDYGYTF.

The rearrangement uses TRBV2 and TRBJ2-6; 7 bases agree with TRBD1. This CDR3 region has 19 residues. With V trimmed by 5 bases and J by 0 bases, 13 bases remained unmatched. Germline CDR1 reads SNHLY; CDR2 reads FYNNEI. The CDR3 DNA reads TGTGCCAGCAGTTGGATAGGGACAGTCTCAACCTCTGGGGCCAACGTCCTGACTTTC. It translates to CASSWIGTVSTSGANVLTF.

This rearrangement joins TRBV27 to TRBJ1-1, with TRBD1 matching over 8 bases. The CDR3 length is 16 residues. V shed 0 bases, J shed 1 base, and the junction held 4 bases outside the gene matches. CDR1 is MNHEY and CDR2 is SMNVEV in the germline V gene (reference sequence). The CDR3: CASSLSGTGPNTEAFF. DNA of the CDR3: TGTGCCAGCAGTTTATCGGGGACAGGTCCGAACACTGAAGCTTTCTTT.

The chain uses TRBV5-1 and TRBJ2-7; D may be TRBD2 (5 bases). CDR3 length equals 16 residues. The germline V and J ends were trimmed by 2 bases and 7 bases, with 22 bases remaining between them. Germline V gives CDR1 SGHRS, CDR2 YFSETQ. In DNA, the CDR3 is TGCGCCAGCAGCTTTGGGATGTCGCCCAAAACGGGGGAGCAGTACTTC. It yields the protein CASSFGMSPKTGEQYF.

This clone appeared once. The chain employs TRBV29-1 and TRBJ1-2; TRBD1 aligns across 7 bases. Germline loops: CDR1 SQVTM, CDR2 ANQGSEA. Trimming at V came to 6 bases and at J to 2 bases, leaving 6 bases not matched to a gene. The CDR3 spans 13 residues. CDR3 loop: CSVAWDRNYGYTF. The DNA for the CDR3 is TGCAGCGTCGCATGGGACAGAAACTATGGCTACACCTTC.

The genes are TRBV19 and TRBJ1-5; D remains unclear. Germline CDR1 reads LNHDA; CDR2 reads SQIVND (reference sequence). CDR3 size: 13 residues. The V and J ends lost 6 bases and 0 bases respectively, with 6 bases between them. CDR3 protein: CASRWNSNQPQHF. CDR3 DNA: TGTGCCAGTAGATGGAATAGCAATCAGCCCCAGCATTTT.